The source of this T cell receptor (beta chain) is a study of blood T cells in healthy people across ages. A second PCR, run for about 6 to 12 cycles, used a sample-barcoded 5' primer plus a J-beta primer mix. MiXCR, applied by TCRdb to the 5' RACE reads, yields one record per CDR3 protein. The table lists over 700,000 distinct CDR3 sequences, just under 25% of them singletons. The same data also went into a second study, on T cells of mothers and their children.

The receptor was derived from a boy younger than 18 in good health. The sample taken for sequencing was blood.

CDR3 nucleotide sequence: TGTGCCAGCAACCCGACAGACGCTAACACAGATACGCAGTATTTT. Amino acids: CASNPTDANTDTQYF. The rearrangement links TRBV7-9 to TRBJ2-3; D is perhaps TRBD1 (5 bases). V was clipped by 7 bases and J by 2 bases, with 16 bases between them. This CDR3 spans 15 amino acids. CDR1 and CDR2 (germline): SEHNR, FQNEAQ (reference sequence).